This entry lists 26 T cell receptor beta chains sequenced from one sample in a study of T cells in Graves' hyperthyroidism and ophthalmopathy (dated by TCRdb to between 2019 and 2020). The library was prepared using multiplex PCR. The instrument given in TCRdb is Illumina HiSeq 2000. TCR beta CDR3 regions were amplified from RNA transcripts. For the first round of RT-PCR on the TCR CDR3, the HTBI primer set was used together with the Qiagen OneStep RT-PCR kit. TCRdb's own reprocessing of the public reads used fastp at Q25 and MiXCR and kept productive beta chains. Under each unique CDR3 protein, matching rows form one entry showing the most common genes and DNA. A total of under 650,000 distinct CDR3 sequences appear in this sample, about 17% of them only once. The biggest ten clones account for around 4% of the sample. The sample consisted of blood. Every receptor here comes from a woman in her twenties or thirties with Graves' hyperthyroidism.

This clonotype showed up just a few times. J is TRBJ2-4 and V is TRBV5-4, with 7 nucleotides matching TRBD1. Per germline, CDR1 SGHNT and CDR2 YYREEE (reference sequence). Trimming at V came to 4 bases and at J to 0 bases, leaving 7 bases not matched to a gene. This CDR3 spans 16 amino acids. CDR3 in amino acids: CASSTQQGRAKNIQYF. In nucleotides, the CDR3 is TGTGCCAGCAGCACCCAACAGGGGCGAGCCAAAAACATTCAGTACTTC. The complete variable domain, with remaining parts taken from reference TRBV5-4 and TRBJ2-4, reads ETGVTQSPTHLIKTRGQQVTLRCSSQSGHNTVSWYQQALGQGPQFIFQYYREEENGRGNFPPRFSGLQFPNYSSELNVNALELDDSALYLCASSTQQGRAKNIQYFGAGTRLSVL.

In its sample, this clonotype was seen many times. The chain recombines TRBV6-1 with TRBJ2-3, with D tentatively TRBD1 or TRBD2 (6 bases each). Trimming removed 8 bases at V and 4 bases at J, with 19 bases between. The germline V gene encodes CDR1 MNHNS and CDR2 SASEGT. CDR3 length equals 15 residues. The CDR3 loop reads CASAMRDTTSDTQYF. Here the CDR3 DNA reads TGTGCCAGCGCTATGCGGGACACCACCTCAGATACGCAGTATTTT.

This clonotype was seen at least ten times. CDR3 coding DNA: TGTGCCAGCAGTCAACTGGGGACAGTTAGCAATCAGCCCCAGCATTTT. Amino acids: CASSQLGTVSNQPQHF. The chain employs TRBV2 and TRBJ1-5, with 7 bases that match TRBD1. Germline V gives CDR1 SNHLY, CDR2 FYNNEI. J was trimmed by 0 bases and V by 5 bases; bases with no gene match: 7. CDR3 size: 16 residues.

This chain connects TRBV10-3 to TRBJ2-2, with D unclear. This CDR3 is 12 amino acids long. Germline V gene data show CDR1 as ENHRY and CDR2 as SYGVKD. V shed 6 bases and J shed 5 bases, with 7 bases lying between them. The CDR3 protein is CAIRRSTGELFF. CDR3 coding DNA: TGTGCCATCAGGAGAAGTACCGGGGAGCTGTTTTTT.

This clonotype came up a few times. V and J are TRBV25-1 and TRBJ1-2; 11 bases agree with TRBD1. The ends lost 4 bases at V and 4 bases at J; junction bases unmatched: 5. The CDR3 loop spans 15 amino acids. CDR1 is MGHDK and CDR2 is SYGVNS in the germline V gene. The CDR3: CASSAPGTGGYGYTF. The DNA of the CDR3 is TGTGCCAGCAGTGCACCCGGGACAGGGGGCTATGGCTACACCTTC.

This clonotype appeared a few times. The gene calls are TRBV18 and TRBJ2-7; perhaps TRBD1 as D (7 bases). Trimming cost V 6 bases and J 0 bases, with 15 bases left between them. CDR3 length: 15 amino acids. Germline V gives CDR1 KGHSH, CDR2 LQKENI. The CDR3 nucleotides are TGTGCCAGCTCCTACGGGGGACAGAGCTCCTACGAGCAGTACTTC. Translating gives CASSYGGQSSYEQYF.

This clonotype has just a few counts. This chain links TRBV7-8 with TRBJ2-7, with 9 bases identical to TRBD1. Unmatched junction bases numbered 6, after V lost 4 bases and J lost 2 bases. Germline V gene sequence: CDR1 SGHVS, CDR2 FQNEAQ. This CDR3 spans 15 amino acids. The CDR3 DNA is TGTGCCAGCAGCTCCCTGACAGGGGGGACCTACGAGCAGTACTTC. Residues: CASSSLTGGTYEQYF.

This clonotype appeared many times. The CDR3 nucleotides are TGCGCCAGCAGCTTGGGGGACACCTCCTACAATGAGCAGTTCTTC. Its protein product is CASSLGDTSYNEQFF. The chain recombines TRBV5-1 with TRBJ2-1; perhaps TRBD1 as D (6 bases). The germline CDR1 and CDR2 sequences are SGHRS and YFSETQ. The V gene lost 0 bases and the J gene lost 0 bases, with 7 bases spanning the gap. The CDR3 has 15 amino acids. The whole variable domain, filled in from reference TRBV5-1 and TRBJ2-1, reads KAGVTQTPRYLIKTRGQQVTLSCSPISGHRSVSWYQQTPGQGLQFLFEYFSETQRNKGNFPGRFSGRQFSNSRSEMNVSTLELGDSALYLCASSLGDTSYNEQFFGPGTRLTVL.

This clonotype was seen ten or more times. V usage is TRBV24-1 and J usage is TRBJ1-2; D call uncertain. Per the germline V gene, CDR1 is KGHDR and CDR2 is SFDVKD. CDR3 length: 12 residues. Trimming removed 4 bases at V and 5 bases at J, with 7 bases between. The CDR3 nucleotides are TGTGCCACCAGTGAGGGGAGTTATGGCTACACCTTC. Protein: CATSEGSYGYTF.

This clonotype turned up a few times. The gene calls are TRBV2 and TRBJ2-3; no reliable D call. The CDR3 runs to 15 residues. Trimming stripped 2 bases from V and 5 bases from J, with 14 bases between. CDR1 SNHLY and CDR2 FYNNEI come from the germline V gene. CDR3 protein: CASSERPISLDTQYF. The CDR3 DNA reads as TGTGCCAGCAGTGAAAGGCCAATCAGTCTAGATACGCAGTATTTT.

This clonotype was seen repeatedly, ten times or more. The J gene is TRBJ1-6, the V gene TRBV28, with 7 bases lining up with TRBD1. The CDR3 is 16 amino acids. With 0 bases clipped from V and 4 bases from J, the junction kept 3 bases outside the gene matches. The germline V gene has CDR1 MDHEN and CDR2 SYDVKM. The CDR3 reads CASSLWGQIYNSPLHF. CDR3 coding DNA: TGTGCCAGCAGTTTATGGGGACAGATTTATAATTCACCCCTCCACTTT.

This clonotype was found a few times. This chain uses TRBV7-9 with TRBJ2-2, with TRBD1 matching 7 bases. Trimming took 2 bases from V and 6 from J; bases not matched to a gene: 6. The CDR3 covers 15 residues. Germline V CDR1 and CDR2: SEHNR, FQNEAQ (reference sequence). The CDR3 is CASSLFDRESGELFF. The DNA for the CDR3 is TGTGCCAGCAGCTTATTCGACAGGGAATCCGGGGAGCTGTTTTTT.

This clonotype was picked up many times. For the CDR3, the DNA is TGTGCCAGCATAGAGGGGTATGGCTACACCTTC. It yields the protein CASIEGYGYTF. The chain couples TRBV28 to TRBJ1-2; TRBD1 might be the D (5 bases). V lost 7 bases and J 5 bases, leaving 8 bases between the germline ends. This CDR3 is 11 amino acids long. The germline V gene has CDR1 MDHEN and CDR2 SYDVKM.

The V and J genes are TRBV11-3 and TRBJ1-4; possibly TRBD1 for D (6 bases). This CDR3 region has 17 residues. The V gene lost 1 base and the J gene lost 4 bases, with 16 bases spanning the gap. Germline V lookup: CDR1 SGHNT, CDR2 YENEEA. The CDR3 region has the DNA TGTGCCAGCAGCTTAGTGGGACACAGAGCCTATAATGAAAAACTGTTTTTT. It codes for CASSLVGHRAYNEKLFF.

This clonotype was seen only a few times. The rearrangement uses TRBV6-6 and TRBJ2-2; the D gene is possibly TRBD2 (7 bases). Germline V gene lookup returns CDR1 MNHNY and CDR2 SVGAGI (reference sequence). Trimming stripped 0 bases from V and 4 bases from J, with 12 bases between. The length of the CDR3 is 16 residues. The CDR3 reads CASSYSRGAPTGELFF. DNA of the CDR3: TGTGCCAGCAGTTACTCACGGGGGGCGCCCACCGGGGAGCTGTTTTTT.

This clonotype was seen a handful of times. The chain uses TRBV27 and TRBJ2-7, with TRBD2 identical over 10 bases. The trim removed 5 bases at V and 2 bases at J, leaving 6 bases unmatched. This CDR3 is 15 amino acids long. Germline CDR1 MNHEY, CDR2 SMNVEV (reference sequence). This chain's CDR3 is CASSPGLADAYEQYF. CDR3 DNA: TGTGCCAGCAGTCCCGGACTAGCGGACGCCTACGAGCAGTACTTC.

This clonotype was seen more than once but under ten times. The chain combines TRBV25-1 with TRBJ1-2; D gene unclear. V lost 1 base, J lost 8 bases, and 11 bases lay in between. This CDR3 has 13 amino acids. Per the germline V gene, CDR1 is MGHDK and CDR2 is SYGVNS. CDR3 in amino acids: CASSEFLYEGYTF. The CDR3 nucleotides read TGTGCCAGCAGTGAATTTCTTTACGAGGGCTACACCTTC.

This clonotype was observed many times. The CDR3 DNA follows: TGTGCCAGCAGCAGGGATGAGGGGATGAACACTGAAGCTTTCTTT. Protein product: CASSRDEGMNTEAFF. V gene TRBV3-1 combines with J gene TRBJ1-1; a weak D match, TRBD1 (5 bases). The CDR3 is 15 residues long. Trimming shortened V by 5 bases and J by 0 bases, and 13 bases separated the two germline ends. CDR1 and CDR2 from the germline V gene are LGHDT and YNNKEL (reference sequence). The full variable domain, completed using reference TRBV3-1 and TRBJ1-1, is DTAVSQTPKYLVTQMGNDKSIKCEQNLGHDTMYWYKQDSKKFLKIMFSYNNKELIINETVPNRFSPKSPDKAHLNLHINSLELGDSAVYFCASSRDEGMNTEAFFGQGTRLTVV.

Worth noting for this clonotype: A much larger clone lies one base from this, so it may be a read error. This chain uses TRBV2 with TRBJ2-7; D assignment may be TRBD1 or TRBD2 (5 bases each). The germline V gene has CDR1 SNHLY and CDR2 FYNNEI. This CDR3 is 14 amino acids long. With 8 bases removed from V and 5 bases from J, the gap between germline ends came to 19 bases. The CDR3 region has the DNA TGTGCCAGCTCGTCGGGGCTAGGGGATGACGAGCAGTACTTC. Its protein product is CASSSGLGDDEQYF.

The sample holds a few counts of this clonotype. The rearrangement joins TRBV27 to TRBJ2-7, with D perhaps TRBD2 (6 bases). CDR3 size: 15 residues. V was pared by 5 bases and J by 4 bases, with 18 bases between. Germline CDR1 is MNHEY and CDR2 is SMNVEV (reference sequence). CDR3: CASSLTHGLLYEQYF. As DNA, the CDR3 is TGTGCCAGCAGTCTAACCCACGGACTATTGTACGAGCAGTACTTC.

The chain uses TRBV7-6 and TRBJ1-3; D is possibly TRBD1 (5 bases). This CDR3 comprises 16 residues. Germline V gene lookup returns CDR1 SGHVS and CDR2 FNYEAQ. V lost 5 bases to trimming and J lost 4 bases, with 18 bases between them. CDR3 in amino acids: CASSPSGGVGGNTIYF. The CDR3 DNA reads as TGTGCCAGCAGCCCAAGCGGGGGTGTTGGGGGAAACACCATATATTTT.

The rearrangement uses TRBV6-4 and TRBJ2-1; D possibly corresponds to TRBD2 (6 bases). Trimming shortened V by 0 bases and J by 8 bases, and 11 bases separated the two germline ends. Germline CDR1 reads MRHNA; CDR2 reads SNTAGT. The CDR3 sequence is 14 residues long. The CDR3 DNA is TGTGCCAGCAGTGACTCGACAGCGGGCCATGAGCAGTTCTTC. Protein: CASSDSTAGHEQFF.

This clonotype was counted at least ten times. The genes are TRBV28 and TRBJ2-7, with TRBD2 as a possible D gene (6 bases). Looked up from germline, CDR1 is MDHEN and CDR2 is SYDVKM. The CDR3 is made up of 14 amino acids. With 3 bases removed from V and 2 bases from J, the gap between germline ends came to 11 bases. The chain's CDR3 is CASSLRGGAYEQYF. The CDR3 DNA is TGTGCCAGCAGTTTGAGAGGAGGGGCCTACGAGCAGTACTTC.

This clonotype was seen only a few times. The chain has TRBV6-1 and TRBJ2-3; TRBD2 might be the D (6 bases). Germline CDR1 and CDR2: MNHNS and SASEGT. V lost 0 bases and J 1 base, leaving 14 bases between the germline ends. This CDR3 is 17 amino acids long. The CDR3, as DNA: TGTGCCAGCAGTGAAGCCCCTTATAGCGGTGGCACAGATACGCAGTATTTT. It is translated as CASSEAPYSGGTDTQYF.

Ten or more counts support this clonotype. The chain uses TRBV27 and TRBJ2-7; a possible D gene is TRBD2 (5 bases). Per the germline V gene, CDR1 is MNHEY and CDR2 is SMNVEV (reference sequence). The CDR3 totals 15 residues. V was shortened by 6 bases and J by 3 bases, with 18 bases between the two germline ends. The CDR3 DNA sequence: TGTGCCAGCAGCCCCATGAGCGGTGAAGGCTACGAGCAGTACTTC. Translation: CASSPMSGEGYEQYF.

This clonotype occurred many times. V gene TRBV7-8 combines with J gene TRBJ2-1; the D gene could be TRBD1 or TRBD2 (7 bases each). CDR1 and CDR2 (germline): SGHVS, FQNEAQ. The V end was cut by 5 bases, the J end by 4 bases, with 24 bases between. This CDR3 spans 18 amino acids. The CDR3 nucleotides are TGTGCCAGCAGCCAGGGGGAGGGTTCGGGGACTGGGTACAATGAGCAGTTCTTC. Encoded protein: CASSQGEGSGTGYNEQFF. Full variable domain (rest looked up from reference TRBV7-8 and TRBJ2-1): GAGVSQSPRYKVAKRGQDVALRCDPISGHVSLFWYQQALGQGPEFLTYFQNEAQLDKSGLPSDRFFAERPEGSVSTLKIQRTQQEDSAVYLCASSQGEGSGTGYNEQFFGPGTRLTVL.